This T cell receptor (beta chain) was obtained from a study of T cells in Graves' hyperthyroidism and ophthalmopathy. The TCR beta CDR3 regions underwent amplification using RNA transcripts as the source. Primed by the HTBI set, a first-round RT-PCR was run on the TCR CDR3. TCRdb recomputed calls from the multiplex PCR reads with MiXCR, one row per CDR3 protein. Seen here are 450,000 to 700,000 distinct CDR3 sequences, 35% to 55% observed once, and the top ten hold roughly 8.2%. A word on this clonotype: Its target is unknown.

Study results and limitations: Within blood appeared most thyroid clonotypes that had expanded above 0.001. Ophthalmopathy onset followed model prediction by a median approximately six months.

Germline trimming cut 4 bases from V and 9 bases from J; bases unmatched to any gene: 11. The CDR3 length is 16 residues. Stable hyperthyroidism: no ophthalmopathy progression over 18 months of follow-up. The sample taken for sequencing was peripheral blood or thyroid tissue (not recorded which). The chain has TRBV12-3 or TRBV12-4 and TRBJ1-6, with 8 positions matching TRBD1. The source of this sequence is a woman under 30 with Graves' hyperthyroidism. Written as DNA, the CDR3 is TGTGCCAGCAGTTCGACAGGGGCAAAGGGCGGTTCACCCCTCCACTTT. Protein product: CASSSTGAKGGSPLHF.